The 25 T cell receptor beta chains listed next were all sequenced from one sample in a study of shared clonotypes between healthy human individuals. Clones were sequenced by immunoSEQ multiplex PCR, and TCRdb holds only the in-frame ones, with some missing. The repertoire holds more than 2,000,000 clones, with around 94% as singletons. Input material: naive CD4+ T cells sorted from blood. Documented subset: CD45RA+ positively selected. The receptors stem from a man aged 18 to 29 in good health.

This clone was detected once. The chain is built from TRBV30 and TRBJ1-6, with TRBD1 identical over 7 bases. Germline lookup yields CDR1 GTSNPN and CDR2 SVGIG (reference sequence). The CDR3 consists of 14 residues. V lost 1 base and J lost 7; bases outside the gene matches: 4. The CDR3 protein is CAWSGGQPNSPLHF. CDR3 sequence (DNA): TGTGCCTGGAGTGGGGGACAGCCAAATTCACCCCTCCACTTT.

The rearrangement links TRBV15 to TRBJ1-5, with D possibly being TRBD1 (5 bases). Germline V gene lookup returns CDR1 LNHNV and CDR2 YYDKDF (reference sequence). The CDR3 has 15 amino acids. Deletions cut 6 bases from V and 0 bases from J, with 12 bases between. CDR3 residues: CATSGTASSNQPQHF. The CDR3 bases are TGTGCCACCAGTGGGACGGCTAGTAGCAATCAGCCCCAGCATTTT.

The chain has TRBV7-9 and TRBJ2-5; D remains unclear. This CDR3 is built from 14 residues. CDR1 and CDR2 (germline): SEHNR, FQNEAQ (reference sequence). Deletions cut 5 bases from V and 8 bases from J, with 18 bases between. This CDR3 is CASSPPGLPITQYF. The CDR3 DNA reads TGTGCCAGCAGCCCTCCCGGGTTACCCATCACCCAGTACTTC.

The chain employs TRBV15 and TRBJ2-7; the D gene is possibly TRBD1 (6 bases). Germline loops: CDR1 LNHNV, CDR2 YYDKDF (reference sequence). The CDR3 consists of 13 residues. The V end lost 5 bases, the J end lost 3 bases, and 11 bases lay between the germline ends. The CDR3 protein is CATSEDSFYEQYF. CDR3 sequence (DNA): TGTGCCACCAGCGAGGACAGCTTCTACGAGCAGTACTTC.

Details on this clone: Other DNA sequences in this sample translate to the same CDR3. The J gene is TRBJ2-6, the V gene TRBV7-3; no firm D call. V dropped 0 bases and J dropped 0 bases, with 6 bases sitting between them. The germline gives CDR1 SGHTA, CDR2 FQGTGA. This CDR3 contains 16 residues. The CDR3 loop reads CASSLTGNSGANVLTF. The CDR3 DNA is TGTGCCAGCAGCTTAACGGGGAACTCTGGGGCCAACGTCCTGACTTTC.

The chain uses TRBV6-1 and TRBJ2-1, with D possibly being TRBD1 or TRBD2 (7 bases each). Germline V lookup: CDR1 MNHNS, CDR2 SASEGT. This CDR3 spans 14 amino acids. Deletions cut 5 bases from V and 10 bases from J, with 18 bases between. The CDR3 DNA reads as TGTGCCAGCAGTAAACCCTCAGGGGGGGGCGAGCAGTTCTTC. As protein: CASSKPSGGGEQFF.

This chain links TRBV5-1 with TRBJ2-2; TRBD1 agrees at 7 bases. The CDR3 loop spans 16 amino acids. Germline loops: CDR1 SGHRS, CDR2 YFSETQ. V shed 3 bases, J shed 0 bases, and the junction held 5 bases outside the gene matches. The CDR3 DNA reads TGCGCCAGCAGCTCCACAGGGGAACCGAACACCGGGGAGCTGTTTTTT. Protein sequence: CASSSTGEPNTGELFF.

V and J are TRBV18 and TRBJ2-7; TRBD2 aligns across 8 bases. The J segment lost 3 bases and the V segment lost 2 bases, leaving 3 bases of the junction unmatched. The CDR3 sequence is 14 residues long. Germline loops: CDR1 KGHSH, CDR2 LQKENI. CDR3 sequence (DNA): TGTGCCAGCTCACCAGCGGGGGGTCGCTACGAGCAGTACTTC. Translated, it gives CASSPAGGRYEQYF.

V is TRBV27 and J is TRBJ1-5; possibly TRBD1 for D (5 bases). The CDR3 has 15 amino acids. V was cut by 0 bases and J by 7 bases, with 13 bases left in between. From germline, CDR1 is MNHEY and CDR2 SMNVEV (reference sequence). The CDR3 coding sequence is TGTGCCAGCAGTTTATCAGGGACGCCTTACCAGCCCCAGCATTTT. This codes for CASSLSGTPYQPQHF.

CDR3 protein: CAIRATDRETDTQYF. The DNA of the CDR3 is TGTGCCATCAGAGCGACGGACCGGGAAACAGATACGCAGTATTTT. This chain connects TRBV10-3 to TRBJ2-3; the D gene is possibly TRBD2 (5 bases). CDR1 is ENHRY and CDR2 is SYGVKD in the germline V gene. With 6 bases removed from V and 3 bases from J, the gap between germline ends came to 16 bases. CDR3 length: 15 residues.

DNA for the CDR3: TGCAGCGTTGAACCGGGACAGGGGGCATATGGCTACACCTTC. Amino acids: CSVEPGQGAYGYTF. The chain joins TRBV29-1 to TRBJ1-2; 12 positions match TRBD1. The trim removed 2 bases at V and 5 bases at J, leaving 3 bases unmatched. This CDR3 is 14 amino acids long. The germline CDR1 and CDR2 sequences are SQVTM and ANQGSEA.

The V and J genes are TRBV5-6 and TRBJ2-3; tentatively, D is TRBD1 (5 bases). This CDR3 has 17 amino acids. V gave up 6 bases and J gave up 6 bases, with 26 bases separating them. Per the germline V gene, CDR1 is SGHDT and CDR2 is YYEEEE. CDR3 DNA sequence: TGTGCCAGCAACCACCTGTGGGGCCGCGACTCCCGCGATACGCAGTATTTT. This gives the protein CASNHLWGRDSRDTQYF.

This rearrangement joins TRBV18 to TRBJ2-5, with D perhaps TRBD2 (7 bases). The germline V gene has CDR1 KGHSH and CDR2 LQKENI. The CDR3 totals 14 residues. V was trimmed by 1 base and J by 5 bases, leaving 11 bases between them. The CDR3 loop reads CASSPLEGGETQYF. The CDR3 coding sequence is TGTGCCAGCTCACCACTCGAGGGGGGGGAGACCCAGTACTTC.

V usage is TRBV30 and J usage is TRBJ1-3; D not certain. Germline-derived CDR1 and CDR2 are GTSNPN and SVGIG (reference sequence). The CDR3 consists of 12 residues. V was pared by 2 bases and J by 3 bases, with 5 bases between. In DNA, the CDR3 is TGTGCCTGGAGTAAGATTGGAAACACCATATATTTT. This gives the protein CAWSKIGNTIYF.

The genes are TRBV28 and TRBJ1-3; weak D call: TRBD1 (6 bases). The CDR3 loop spans 18 amino acids. V lost 5 bases, J lost 3 bases, and 23 bases lay in between. The germline V gene encodes CDR1 MDHEN and CDR2 SYDVKM. CDR3 DNA sequence: TGTGCCAGCAGTCCCCTGGGCAAACAGGGAGAGATTGGAAACACCATATATTTT. Protein product: CASSPLGKQGEIGNTIYF.

This clone is a singleton in its sample. The same CDR3 also results from other DNA sequences found in this sample. The chain is built from TRBV18 and TRBJ1-2, with a tentative D call TRBD1 (5 bases). Germline V gene data show CDR1 as KGHSH and CDR2 as LQKENI. The CDR3 is made up of 13 amino acids. The V end was cut by 1 base, the J end by 8 bases, with 11 bases between. The CDR3 spells CASSPRQGDGYTF. In DNA form, the CDR3 reads TGTGCCAGCTCACCACGGCAGGGTGACGGCTACACCTTC.

The chain combines TRBV7-9 with TRBJ2-4; D perhaps matches TRBD1 (5 bases). The CDR3 contains 18 residues. Trimming left V 5 bases short and J 0 bases short, with 20 bases between. The germline V gene encodes CDR1 SEHNR and CDR2 FQNEAQ (reference sequence). CDR3 sequence: CASSPTVVGVGAKNIQYF. CDR3 in DNA: TGTGCCAGCAGCCCCACGGTGGTAGGGGTGGGAGCCAAAAACATTCAGTACTTC.

CDR3 region: CASSPREGEQYF. DNA of the CDR3: TGCGCCAGCAGCCCCAGGGAGGGCGAGCAGTACTTC. The V call is TRBV4-1, the J call TRBJ2-7; 7 bases align to TRBD2. The trim removed 4 bases at V and 6 bases at J, leaving 3 bases unmatched. There are 12 residues in the CDR3. Germline CDR1 reads MGHRA; CDR2 reads YSYEKL.

In the case of this clone: In the same sample, other DNA sequences code for this CDR3. The V call is TRBV7-2, the J call TRBJ1-1; D possibly corresponds to TRBD1 (5 bases). This CDR3 region has 14 residues. The V and J ends lost 3 bases and 1 base respectively, with 9 bases between them. The germline CDR1 and CDR2 sequences are SGHTA and FQGNSA. The CDR3 loop is CASSFGTSNTEAFF. The CDR3 DNA reads TGTGCCAGCAGCTTCGGGACGTCGAACACTGAAGCTTTCTTT.

This chain links TRBV10-3 with TRBJ2-7; 8 bases are a match to TRBD2. CDR1 and CDR2 (germline): ENHRY, SYGVKD. CDR3 length: 14 residues. V was pared by 4 bases and J by 6 bases, with 8 bases of the junction left unmatched. The DNA for the CDR3 is TGTGCCATCAGTGGGGTCGGGGGGGCCTCCGAGCAGTACTTC. Its translation is CAISGVGGASEQYF.

A few counts support this clone. V and J are TRBV28 and TRBJ1-1; possible D gene TRBD1, 5 bases. V was clipped by 1 base and J by 4 bases, with 13 bases between them. The CDR3 extends over 15 amino acids. The germline V gene encodes CDR1 MDHEN and CDR2 SYDVKM. CDR3 amino acids: CASSLLGGAGTEAFF. CDR3 nucleotide sequence: TGTGCCAGCAGTTTATTGGGAGGGGCCGGCACTGAAGCTTTCTTT.

There are a few counts of this clone. The chain is built from TRBV5-1 and TRBJ1-5; D is unresolved. This CDR3 spans 14 amino acids. CDR1 and CDR2 from the germline V gene are SGHRS and YFSETQ. V was shortened by 0 bases and J by 7 bases, with 11 bases between the two germline ends. Here the CDR3 reads CASSLASGGQPQHF. CDR3 DNA: TGCGCCAGCAGCTTGGCCTCGGGCGGGCAGCCCCAGCATTTT.

The rearrangement joins TRBV7-9 to TRBJ2-5, with 11 bases fitting TRBD2. CDR3 size: 16 residues. V gave up 3 bases and J gave up 7 bases; unmatched junction bases: 10. Germline CDR1 reads SEHNR; CDR2 reads FQNEAQ (reference sequence). For the CDR3, the DNA is TGTGCCAGCAGCTTCTCGACTAGCGGGGTCCTGGGGACCCAGTACTTC. Translation gives CASSFSTSGVLGTQYF.

The chain carries TRBV19 and TRBJ2-3, with 7 positions matching TRBD2. V trimming: 5 bases; J trimming: 5 bases; junction bases outside the gene matches: 13. The germline V gene encodes CDR1 LNHDA and CDR2 SQIVND (reference sequence). This CDR3 is 16 amino acids long. Written as DNA, the CDR3 is TGTGCCAGTAGTTTGGGAGGGGCGTTGGTAGGAGATACGCAGTATTTT. Encoded protein: CASSLGGALVGDTQYF.

The rearrangement uses TRBV25-1 and TRBJ2-7; no clear D gene. Trimming took 3 bases from V and 0 from J, leaving 12 bases between them. There are 15 residues in the CDR3. In germline, CDR1 is MGHDK, CDR2 SYGVNS. The CDR3 nucleotides read TGTGCCAGCAGTGATTGGGGAAAGAGCTCCTACGAGCAGTACTTC. Translation: CASSDWGKSSYEQYF.